This T cell receptor beta chain emerged from a study of blood T cell repertoires in COVID-19. Authors' analysis steps: Estimated nucleated cell counts came from reference gene primer amplification. Assay: immunoSEQ multiplex PCR; the TCRdb copy retains only in-frame clones and omits some. That table gives V, J and clone size, and the DNA gave D and trimming. The profile shows some 140,000 clones, 80% to 85% of them singletons. The CDR3 sequence is 14 residues long. Germline assignment: CDR1 SGHRS and CDR2 YFSETQ. J was trimmed by 5 bases and V by 3 bases; bases with no gene match: 6. The clonotype originates from an older woman with active or convalescent COVID-19. The chain uses TRBV5-1 and TRBJ2-3; 7 bases agree with TRBD2. Sequencing input: peripheral blood. CDR3 nucleotide sequence: TGCGCCAGCAGCTCCACCGCGGGGGTAGATACGCAGTATTTT. Residues: CASSSTAGVDTQYF. The whole variable domain, filled in from reference TRBV5-1 and TRBJ2-3, reads KAGVTQTPRYLIKTRGQQVTLSCSPISGHRSVSWYQQTPGQGLQFLFEYFSETQRNKGNFPGRFSGRQFSNSRSEMNVSTLELGDSALYLCASSSTAGVDTQYFGPGTRLTVL.